The 7 T cell receptor beta chains listed next were all sequenced from one sample in a study of T cells after yellow fever vaccination. TCRdb fed the 5' RACE reads into MiXCR, producing one record per CDR3 protein. The sample consists of fewer than 350,000 distinct CDR3 sequences, 8.5% to 9% of them appearing once. This specimen consisted of PBMCs, obtained on the day of the first yellow fever vaccination. These receptors came from a man aged 18 to 30 who received the YFV17D yellow fever vaccine.

A few counts support this clonotype. The genes are TRBV20-1 and TRBJ1-2; the D gene is possibly TRBD1 (6 bases). Germline V lookup: CDR1 DFQATT, CDR2 SNEGSKA (reference sequence). Deletions cut 7 bases from V and 4 bases from J, with 13 bases between. The CDR3 is 12 residues long. CDR3 protein: CSGGGGGYGYTF. The CDR3 nucleotides are TGCAGTGGAGGGGGGGGAGGCTATGGCTACACCTTC.

The chain links TRBV6-5 to TRBJ2-1, with TRBD1 matching over 8 bases. The CDR3 is made up of 13 amino acids. J lost 15 bases, V lost 0 bases, and 7 bases had no gene match. CDR1 is MNHEY and CDR2 is SVGAGI in the germline V gene. In DNA, the CDR3 is TGTGCCAGCAGTTACTCGGACAGGGTATTCCCGTTCTTC. Translating gives CASSYSDRVFPFF.

For this clonotype: Its ends do not fully match the called genes, so a read error is possible. The rearrangement joins TRBV25-1 to TRBJ2-3; the D gene is possibly TRBD2 (6 bases). Germline CDR1 reads MGHDK; CDR2 reads SYGVNS. The CDR3 covers 14 residues. CDR3 residues: CASSDSRGGDKQYF. The CDR3 DNA sequence: TGTGCCAGCAGTGATTCAAGGGGCGGGGATAAGCAGTATTTT.

This clonotype was seen a few times. CDR3 amino acids: CASSPGLDEQFF. CDR3 nucleotide sequence: TGTGCCAGCAGCCCGGGCCTCGATGAGCAGTTCTTC. The rearrangement uses TRBV5-6 and TRBJ2-1; D is unresolved. V lost 4 bases and J 8 bases, leaving 10 bases between the germline ends. The CDR3 is made up of 12 amino acids. Germline V gene data show CDR1 as SGHDT and CDR2 as YYEEEE.

This rearrangement joins TRBV5-1 to TRBJ2-1; 8 nucleotides match TRBD1. After removal of 4 bases from V and 2 bases from J, the junction contained 8 bases not matched to a gene. This CDR3 spans 16 amino acids. Germline lookup yields CDR1 SGHRS and CDR2 YFSETQ. This CDR3 is CASSPGTGSTYNEQFF. CDR3 sequence (DNA): TGCGCCAGCAGCCCGGGGACAGGCAGCACCTACAATGAGCAGTTCTTC.

This clonotype was counted a few times. The chain is built from TRBV18 and TRBJ2-2; 7 bases are a match to TRBD1. The CDR3 is made up of 16 amino acids. Germline CDR1 reads KGHSH; CDR2 reads LQKENI. Trimming took 3 bases from V and 0 from J; bases not matched to a gene: 4. This chain's CDR3 is CASSPWDSANTGELFF. CDR3 DNA: TGTGCCAGCTCACCTTGGGACAGCGCGAACACCGGGGAGCTGTTTTTT.

This clonotype was picked up a small number of times. The rearrangement joins TRBV19 to TRBJ2-5; tentatively, D is TRBD1 (6 bases). Germline lookup yields CDR1 LNHDA and CDR2 SQIVND (reference sequence). The CDR3 has 14 amino acids. Trimming left V 10 bases short and J 0 bases short, with 15 bases between. The CDR3 sequence is CATLDSTNQETQYF. CDR3 DNA sequence: TGTGCCACCCTGGACAGCACCAACCAAGAGACCCAGTACTTC.